This T cell receptor (beta chain) was sequenced during a study of shared clonotypes between healthy human individuals. Across the study: CD4 naive and memory got three plates each, CD8 naive two, CD8 memory one. Study conclusions and caveats: Naive subsets generally exceeded memory subsets in estimated richness.

CD45RO-negative, CCR7-selected cells formed the naive CD8 fraction, which excluded terminally differentiated effector memory CD45RA+ cells. In the sorted-subset replicate PCRs, 200 ng DNA, tens of thousands of T cell genomes, was used. Produced via immunoSEQ multiplex PCR; TCRdb's table is partial and in-frame only. The data show 1.5 million to 2.5 million clones, with about 95% seen just once and 0.9% to 1.5% held by the top ten. Worth noting for this clone: Antigen: not known.

Trimming removed 1 base at V and 3 bases at J, with 7 bases between. From germline, CDR1 is MGHRA and CDR2 YSYEKL. The CDR3 runs to 13 residues. Material for sequencing was naive CD8+ T cells sorted from blood. This chain connects TRBV4-1 to TRBJ2-7; D might be TRBD1 (5 bases). This sequence was found in a young man in good health. The CDR3 DNA reads TGCGCCAGCAGCCAAGGGGGCAACTACGAGCAGTACTTC. Translating it yields CASSQGGNYEQYF.